This T cell receptor (beta chain) was obtained from a study of cytomegalovirus exposure and HLA in healthy donors. Whole-study findings and limits: In a later analysis, the majority of CMV-associated beta chains seemingly showed HLA restriction. TCR beta V segments were, for the most part, productive about 87% or about 30% of the time in an earlier analysis. The study put about 180 TCR beta chains on its list as cytomegalovirus-associated.

Amplification used 60 Vbeta primers and 13 Jbeta primers. Data came from immunoSEQ multiplex PCR; TCRdb stores just in-frame clones and leaves some out. The sample contains 100,000 to 150,000 clones, 81% of which appear only once. Trimming left V 1 base short and J 5 bases short, with 11 bases between. The V gene's germline CDR1 is LNHDA and CDR2 SQIVND (reference sequence). This CDR3 region has 14 residues. Of note for this clone: Its antigen is not known.

The origin of this receptor is a man aged 18 to 35 in good health and CMV-seropositive. The sample comprised PBMCs. The rearrangement links TRBV19 to TRBJ2-5, with TRBD2 as a possible D gene (6 bases). The CDR3 DNA follows: TGTGCCAGTAGTATAGGGGAGGCAGAGGAGACCCAGTACTTC. It translates to CASSIGEAEETQYF.